Listed below are T cell receptor beta chains from one sample, sequenced in a study of vaccination and CD4 T cells after COVID-19. Their cognate antigens are unknown. One entry per CDR3 protein results from TCRdb running MiXCR on the PCR reads. The sample contains 2,500 to 4,000 distinct CDR3 sequences, 70% to 90% of which appear only once. Sequencing was carried out using CD4+ T cells from blood, cultured in vitro. These receptors all come from a human donor who had recovered from COVID-19. Both conserved end residues are part of each CDR3. The D gene is left open where the match is weak. Rows may omit the clone size; those that give it use once, few, many or a size class.

size	D	V	J	DNA	CDR3
NA	NA	TRBV18	TRBJ1-1	TGTGCCAGCTCACCCACGGGACTGAAGAACACTGAAGCTTTCTTT	CASSPTGLKNTEAFF
NA	NA	TRBV15	TRBJ2-4	TGTGCCACCAGCAGAGATCATGGGCAGGGTCAAAACATTCAGTACTTC	CATSRDHGQGQNIQYF
NA	NA	TRBV9	TRBJ2-1	TGTGCCAGCAGCGCTGTGACGGGCAGCTCCTACAATGAGCAGTTCTTC	CASSAVTGSSYNEQFF
NA	NA	TRBV12-3/TRBV12-4	TRBJ1-2	TGTGCCAGCACCAATGAGGCGTGGGATGGCTACACCTTC	CASTNEAWDGYTF
once	NA	TRBV7-2	TRBJ1-6	TGTGCCAGCAGCTTACGGTCGAATTCACCCCTCCACTTT	CASSLRSNSPLHF
few	TRBD2	TRBV20-1	TRBJ2-5	TGCAGTGCTAGGGGGACTAGCGGGGGGCTTCAAGAGACCCAGTACTTC	CSARGTSGGLQETQYF
NA	TRBD1	TRBV7-9	TRBJ1-5	TGTGCCAGCAGCTTGGGACAGGGTTTTGTGCCCCAGCATTTT	CASSLGQGFVPQHF
NA	NA	TRBV19	TRBJ1-2	TGTGCCAGTAGTAGGGCAGTTGAATCCTTGGGCTATGGCTACACCTTC	CASSRAVESLGYGYTF
once	TRBD2	TRBV12-3/TRBV12-4	TRBJ2-5	TGTGCCAGCAGTCAAGGGACTAGCCTACAAGAGACCCAGTACTTC	CASSQGTSLQETQYF
NA	NA	TRBV20-1	TRBJ1-5	TGCAGTGCTAGAGGCCGGGACTTCTATAGCAATCAGCCCCAGCATTTT	CSARGRDFYSNQPQHF
NA	NA	TRBV7-8	TRBJ2-1	TGTGCCAGCAGCCCCAGGGAGTCCCATGAGCAGTTCTTC	CASSPRESHEQFF
large	NA	TRBV7-2	TRBJ1-6	TGTGCCAGCAGCTTAGTAATAACAGGGAATTCACCCCTCCACTTT	CASSLVITGNSPLHF
once	NA	TRBV28	TRBJ1-1	TGTGCCACCTTATCGAACACTGAAGCTTTCTTT	CATLSNTEAFF
NA	NA	TRBV6-2/TRBV6-3	TRBJ1-2	TGTGCCAGCAGGGAAAACTATGGCTACACCTTC	CASRENYGYTF
NA	NA	TRBV10-3	TRBJ1-1	TGTGCCACAGCAGGGGTCCGCACTGAAGCTTTCTTT	CATAGVRTEAFF
NA	TRBD1	TRBV2	TRBJ1-1	TGTGCCAGCTCCAGCCCCGGGACAGGGAGTGAGGCTTTCTTT	CASSSPGTGSEAFF
few	TRBD1	TRBV30	TRBJ1-1	TGTGCCTGGAGTGTACACAGGGGGGGCACTGAAGCTTTCTTT	CAWSVHRGGTEAFF
NA	NA	TRBV28	TRBJ1-2	TGTGCCAGCAGCCTAGGGACATATCTTGGCTACACCTTC	CASSLGTYLGYTF
NA	TRBD1	TRBV7-9	TRBJ1-2	TGTGCCAGCAGCCGGGACAGGGGGTCGAACTATGGCTACACCTTC	CASSRDRGSNYGYTF
NA	NA	TRBV7-2	TRBJ2-7	TGTGCCAGCAGCCTGAGCTCCTACGAGCAGTACTTC	CASSLSSYEQYF
NA	NA	TRBV2	TRBJ2-1	TGTGCCAGCAGAGGGGCGCAGCAGGGGTCCAATGAGCAGTTCTTC	CASRGAQQGSNEQFF
NA	NA	TRBV28	TRBJ1-4	TGTGCCAGCAGTTTCCACAATAATGAAAAACTGTTTTTT	CASSFHNNEKLFF
NA	NA	TRBV19	TRBJ2-3	TGTGCCAGTAGTACAACCGCCACGGATACGCAGTATTTT	CASSTTATDTQYF
NA	NA	TRBV27	TRBJ2-2	TGTGCCAGCAGGCAGAGCGCCCGGTTCGGGGAGCTGTTTTTT	CASRQSARFGELFF
NA	NA	TRBV29-1	TRBJ1-2	TGCAGCGTTTTTAACAGGGACGACTACACCTTC	CSVFNRDDYTF
NA	NA	TRBV20-1	TRBJ1-5	TGCAGTGCTAGTCGTGTGGGCCGTTTTAGCAATCAGCCCCAGCATTTT	CSASRVGRFSNQPQHF
NA	TRBD1	TRBV19	TRBJ1-1	TGTGCCAGTACGAAACAAGACAGGGCAAATGAAGCTTTCTTT	CASTKQDRANEAFF
few	NA	TRBV20-1	TRBJ2-5	TGCAGTGCTAGAGTTAGGGCGCGCGGCAAAGAGACCCAGTACTTC	CSARVRARGKETQYF
NA	NA	TRBV2	TRBJ1-2	TGTGCCAGCAGGGGAGACAGTTTGTCGGGCTACACCTTC	CASRGDSLSGYTF
few	NA	TRBV6-5	TRBJ1-3	TGTGCCAGCAGTTACGGAGCAGGGTACTCTGGAAACACCATATATTTT	CASSYGAGYSGNTIYF
NA	NA	TRBV27	TRBJ1-2	TGTGCCAGCAGTTCACCAACGGACGGCCCGAGGGGCTACACCTTC	CASSSPTDGPRGYTF
few	NA	TRBV6-5	TRBJ1-1	TGTGCCAGCAGTTACTCGGCGGGGATTGGTGAAGCTTTCTTT	CASSYSAGIGEAFF
once	TRBD1	TRBV6-1	TRBJ1-6	TGTGCCAGCAGACCCGGACAGGGCACGTCACCCCTCCACTTT	CASRPGQGTSPLHF
NA	NA	TRBV28	TRBJ1-6	TGTGCCAGCCGAAATCAGGGTGATTCACCCCTCCACTTT	CASRNQGDSPLHF